These 9 T cell receptor beta chains share one sample of origin, sequenced in a study of regulatory T cells in long-lasting Graves disease. Time point indicated: newly diagnosed GD, antithyroid drugs for less than 3 months. Isolated PBMC RNA provided the starting material for the TCR library. Construction of the TCR beta libraries employed iRepertoire HTBI primers in conjunction with Arm-PCR of CDR3 regions. TCRdb analysed the multiplex PCR reads with MiXCR anew, one entry per CDR3 protein. The sample carries some 340,000 distinct CDR3 sequences, approximately 10% recorded once. These same data were also listed under a study on T cells in Graves' hyperthyroidism and ophthalmopathy.

The sequencing used peripheral blood mononuclear cells (PBMCs), collected at new diagnosis, from a patient treated with antithyroid drugs. These receptors all stem from a woman aged 18-30 years with Graves disease.

This clonotype was found a few times. This may be a read error: a much more frequent sequence differs by one nucleotide. The chain couples TRBV3-1 to TRBJ1-2, with 9 bases identical to TRBD1. The ends lost 5 bases at V and 5 bases at J; junction bases unmatched: 9. The CDR3 contains 15 residues. The germline V gene encodes CDR1 LGHDT and CDR2 YNNKEL (reference sequence). This CDR3 is CASSSRTGARYGYTF. The DNA for the CDR3 is TGTGCCAGCAGCTCCCGGACAGGGGCAAGGTATGGCTACACCTTC. Using reference TRBV3-1 and TRBJ1-2 for the parts outside the CDR3, the full variable domain is DTAVSQTPKYLVTQMGNDKSIKCEQNLGHDTMYWYKQDSKKFLKIMFSYNNKELIINETVPNRFSPKSPDKAHLNLHINSLELGDSAVYFCASSSRTGARYGYTFGSGTRLTVV.

This clonotype was recorded many times. The chain carries TRBV20-1 and TRBJ2-5; D might be TRBD1 or TRBD2, each matching 5 bases. CDR3 length: 14 residues. Trimming left V 3 bases short and J 4 bases short, with 15 bases between. The germline V gene has CDR1 DFQATT and CDR2 SNEGSKA (reference sequence). This CDR3 is CSARGVTALETQYF. The CDR3 bases are TGCAGTGCTAGGGGGGTAACCGCTTTAGAGACCCAGTACTTC.

This clonotype was seen at least ten times. This chain connects TRBV7-9 to TRBJ2-6; possibly TRBD1 or TRBD2 for D (5 bases each). Trimming cost V 11 bases and J 0 bases, with 11 bases left between them. This CDR3 has 14 amino acids. The germline V gene encodes CDR1 SEHNR and CDR2 FQNEAQ (reference sequence). The CDR3 spells CAGERGSGANVLTF. CDR3 in DNA: TGTGCCGGCGAGAGGGGCTCTGGGGCCAACGTCCTGACTTTC.

This clonotype occurred many times. This sequence joins TRBV20-1 and TRBJ2-3, with a tentative D call TRBD2 (6 bases). The CDR3 has 15 amino acids. V was pared by 6 bases and J by 6 bases, with 22 bases between. The V gene's germline CDR1 is DFQATT and CDR2 SNEGSKA (reference sequence). DNA of the CDR3: TGCAGTGCAAGGGGCCTACGGGACGGAGGGGATACGCAGTATTTT. Its protein is CSARGLRDGGDTQYF.

Ten or more counts support this clonotype. The rearrangement links TRBV20-1 to TRBJ1-1; tentatively, D is TRBD1 (5 bases). The germline CDR1 and CDR2 sequences are DFQATT and SNEGSKA (reference sequence). V was cut by 1 base and J by 0 bases, with 12 bases left in between. The CDR3 is 15 residues long. The DNA of the CDR3 is TGCAGTGCTAGAGGACAGTCTTCATTGAACACTGAAGCTTTCTTT. The encoded protein is CSARGQSSLNTEAFF.

The chain has TRBV4-1 and TRBJ1-4; D is ambiguous. Per germline, CDR1 MGHRA and CDR2 YSYEKL. The ends were cut back, 2 bases at V and 7 bases at J, with 14 bases in the middle. The CDR3 consists of 15 residues. CDR3 bases: TGCGCCAGCAGCCAATACGGGTCAGATGGTGAAAAACTGTTTTTT. Amino acids: CASSQYGSDGEKLFF.

This chain links TRBV13 with TRBJ1-2; a weak D match, TRBD1 (6 bases). The CDR3 covers 15 residues. The V end lost 3 bases, the J end lost 0 bases, and 11 bases lay between the germline ends. Germline V gene data show CDR1 as PRHDT and CDR2 as FYEKMQ (reference sequence). The CDR3 here is CASSFSDSTNYGYTF. The CDR3 DNA is TGTGCCAGCAGCTTCTCGGACAGTACTAACTATGGCTACACCTTC.

This clonotype showed up many times. The chain joins TRBV6-5 to TRBJ2-5; D is possibly TRBD1 (6 bases). Looked up from germline, CDR1 is MNHEY and CDR2 is SVGAGI. The CDR3 is made up of 14 amino acids. V was clipped by 2 bases and J by 1 base, with 8 bases between them. CDR3 in DNA: TGTGCCAGCAGTTACGTGGACAGCCAAGAGACCCAGTACTTC. It codes for CASSYVDSQETQYF.

This clonotype was detected ten times or more. Written as DNA, the CDR3 is TGTGCCACCAGCGACAGGGTTGGTCAGCCCCAGCATTTT. Amino acid sequence: CATSDRVGQPQHF. V usage is TRBV15 and J usage is TRBJ1-5; 7 bases fit TRBD1. The J segment lost 6 bases and the V segment lost 5 bases, leaving 4 bases of the junction unmatched. Per the germline V gene, CDR1 is LNHNV and CDR2 is YYDKDF (reference sequence). The CDR3 totals 13 residues. The full variable domain, in which reference TRBV15 and TRBJ1-5 provide the parts outside the CDR3, is DAMVIQNPRYQVTQFGKPVTLSCSQTLNHNVMYWYQQKSSQAPKLLFHYYDKDFNNEADTPDNFQSRRPNTSFCFLDIRSPGLGDTAMYLCATSDRVGQPQHFGDGTRLSIL.